These 25 T cell receptor beta chains came from one sample sequenced in a study of monozygotic twins with inflammatory bowel disease. TCRdb re-called the 5' RACE reads; one entry per CDR3 protein, DNA not given. Its table lists about 420,000 distinct CDR3 sequences. The sample was blood. These receptors were collected from a human donor with ulcerative colitis or Crohn's disease, or a healthy co-twin of an affected twin (not recorded which).

This rearrangement joins TRBV20-1 to TRBJ2-2; the D call from TCRdb, TRBD1, cannot be confirmed without DNA. The CDR3 spans 16 residues. The germline CDR1 and CDR2 sequences are DFQATT and SNEGSKA (reference sequence). The CDR3 sequence: CSAPLYYRGSTGELFF.

The V and J genes are TRBV4-3 and TRBJ1-1. Germline values: CDR1 LGHNA, CDR2 YSLEER. There are 14 residues in the CDR3. The CDR3: CASSQDRASTEAFF.

Here the CDR3 reads CSAPTSGRGREQFF. The genes are TRBV20-1 and TRBJ2-1; TCRdb's assignment of TRBD2 cannot be checked, as there is no DNA. There are 14 residues in the CDR3. Per the germline V gene, CDR1 is DFQATT and CDR2 is SNEGSKA (reference sequence).

This sequence joins TRBV11-1 and TRBJ2-2; TCRdb outputs TRBD2, but without DNA this stays unchecked. The germline V gene encodes CDR1 SGHAT and CDR2 FQDESV (reference sequence). This CDR3 has 20 residues. CDR3 region: CASSLTPGLAGGPNTGELFF.

V gene TRBV5-6 combines with J gene TRBJ1-4. Germline V gene sequence: CDR1 SGHDT, CDR2 YYEEEE. The CDR3 loop spans 14 amino acids. The CDR3 here is CASSFGATNEKLFF.

The chain links TRBV28 to TRBJ1-6. This CDR3 has 14 amino acids. Looked up from germline, CDR1 is MDHEN and CDR2 is SYDVKM. The CDR3 region is CASSSEYSNSPLHF.

The V gene is TRBV11-2, the J gene TRBJ1-5; no DNA is available, so the TRBD1 call from TCRdb remains unchecked. The CDR3 has 14 residues. Germline V gene sequence: CDR1 SGHAT, CDR2 FQNNGV. The CDR3 loop reads CASSLGPGRQPQHF.

This chain joins TRBV5-5 and TRBJ2-1; TCRdb's D call of TRBD1 is untestable without DNA. Germline V CDR1 and CDR2: SGHKS, YYEKEE (reference sequence). This CDR3 region has 17 residues. This CDR3 reads CASSLGGGISSYNEQFF.

This chain joins TRBV25-1 and TRBJ1-2. Germline values: CDR1 MGHDK, CDR2 SYGVNS. The CDR3 loop spans 14 amino acids. CDR3 loop: CASSEYPETHGYTF.

This chain links TRBV11-3 with TRBJ2-1. The germline V gene has CDR1 SGHNT and CDR2 YENEEA. This CDR3 is 15 amino acids long. The CDR3 protein is CASSLDGQARNEQFF.

This rearrangement joins TRBV28 to TRBJ2-3; without DNA, the TCRdb call of TRBD2 cannot be checked. This CDR3 spans 15 amino acids. Germline CDR1 MDHEN, CDR2 SYDVKM. The CDR3: CASSPSGSWTDTQYF.

The chain carries TRBV7-9 and TRBJ2-7; TCRdb gives TRBD1 as the D gene, but with no DNA this cannot be confirmed. Germline-derived CDR1 and CDR2 are SEHNR and FQNEAQ (reference sequence). The CDR3 extends over 12 amino acids. The CDR3 sequence: CASSGRGWEQYF. Full variable domain (remainder filled in from reference TRBV7-9 and TRBJ2-7): DTGVSQNPRHKITKRGQNVTFRCDPISEHNRLYWYRQTLGQGPEFLTYFQNEAQLEKSRLLSDRFSAERPKGSFSTLEIQRTEQGDSAMYLCASSGRGWEQYFGPGTRLTVT.

The chain uses TRBV3-1 and TRBJ2-7; the TCRdb D gene call, TRBD2, has no DNA to confirm it. The CDR3 is 17 amino acids. Germline V lookup: CDR1 LGHDT, CDR2 YNNKEL (reference sequence). CDR3 sequence: CASSQDQSGLLRYEQYF.

The chain uses TRBV4-1 and TRBJ1-1. The length of the CDR3 is 14 residues. Germline values: CDR1 MGHRA, CDR2 YSYEKL. The CDR3 loop is CASSQPTVNTEAFF.

The V gene is TRBV5-4, the J gene TRBJ2-2. The V gene's germline CDR1 is SGHNT and CDR2 YYREEE (reference sequence). This CDR3 comprises 13 residues. CDR3 region: CASSLKETGELFF.

The chain combines TRBV7-6 with TRBJ2-7. The CDR3 spans 15 residues. Germline CDR1 reads SGHVS; CDR2 reads FNYEAQ. CDR3 residues: CASSLEMGGYYEQYF.

The chain links TRBV2 to TRBJ1-2. The germline gives CDR1 SNHLY, CDR2 FYNNEI. The CDR3 is 11 amino acids. CDR3 in amino acids: CASHQNDGYTF.

The chain combines TRBV27 with TRBJ2-3; TCRdb lists TRBD1, though no DNA is available to test this call. Looked up from germline, CDR1 is MNHEY and CDR2 is SMNVEV (reference sequence). The CDR3 runs 13 residues. CDR3: CASSPTGGNTQYF.

The rearrangement links TRBV3-1 to TRBJ2-3. This CDR3 contains 13 residues. Germline V CDR1 and CDR2: LGHDT, YNNKEL (reference sequence). CDR3 sequence reads: CASSQGSQQAQYF.

V is TRBV27 and J is TRBJ1-2; TCRdb gives TRBD1 as the D gene, but with no DNA this cannot be confirmed. Germline V CDR1 and CDR2: MNHEY, SMNVEV (reference sequence). The CDR3 spans 15 residues. The CDR3 is CASSLSGTAYYGYTF.

CDR3 protein: CASSSSGGGLGEQFF. V is TRBV28 and J is TRBJ2-1; TCRdb proposes TRBD2, but this gene call is untestable without DNA. The germline V gene has CDR1 MDHEN and CDR2 SYDVKM. This CDR3 contains 15 residues.

The chain employs TRBV7-9 and TRBJ2-5; TCRdb picks TRBD2, but there is no DNA to check that call. Germline CDR1 reads SEHNR; CDR2 reads FQNEAQ (reference sequence). The CDR3 extends over 16 amino acids. CDR3 in amino acids: CASSNGGRRGQETQYF.

The V gene is TRBV6-1, the J gene TRBJ2-5. Germline V gene sequence: CDR1 MNHNS, CDR2 SASEGT. CDR3 length: 15 residues. CDR3 protein: CASILRSNRKETQYF.

This CDR3 is CAIRNTDTGELFF. This chain joins TRBV10-3 and TRBJ2-2. CDR3 length: 13 amino acids. Germline V gives CDR1 ENHRY, CDR2 SYGVKD.

The chain recombines TRBV5-1 with TRBJ1-4; TCRdb outputs TRBD1, but without DNA this stays unchecked. The CDR3 sequence is 15 residues long. The V gene's germline CDR1 is SGHRS and CDR2 YFSETQ. This CDR3 is CASSLRQGKGEKLFF.